Shown below are 25 T cell receptor beta chains from a single sample sequenced in a study of cytomegalovirus exposure and HLA in healthy donors. TCRdb's copy holds only in-frame clones and misses some; the assay was immunoSEQ multiplex PCR. The repertoire holds a few hundred thousand clones, with 86% as singletons. Input material: PBMCs. The origin of the receptors is a woman aged 18-29 years in good health and CMV-seronegative.

The J gene is TRBJ2-7, the V gene TRBV6-6, with 9 positions matching TRBD2. The ends lost 6 bases at V and 9 bases at J; junction bases unmatched: 12. This CDR3 has 14 residues. Germline V gene sequence: CDR1 MNHNY, CDR2 SVGAGI (reference sequence). The CDR3 loop is CASRVAGVSGRQYF. The CDR3, as DNA: TGTGCCAGCAGGGTAGCGGGAGTAAGTGGGCGGCAGTACTTC.

The chain carries TRBV7-3 and TRBJ2-1; 8 positions agree with TRBD2. The CDR3 extends over 17 amino acids. Germline V CDR1 and CDR2: SGHTA, FQGTGA. Losses at the gene ends were 2 bases for V and 6 bases for J; bases not matched to a gene: 12. For the CDR3, the DNA is TGTGCCAGCAGCTTACTAGGGGGTAGCGGGACCCCCAATGAGCAGTTCTTC. As protein: CASSLLGGSGTPNEQFF. The variable domain in full, with the rest retrieved from reference TRBV7-3 and TRBJ2-1, is GAGVSQTPSNKVTEKGKYVELRCDPISGHTALYWYRQSLGQGPEFLIYFQGTGAADDSGLPNDRFFAVRPEGSVSTLKIQRTERGDSAVYLCASSLLGGSGTPNEQFFGPGTRLTVL.

This clone was seen a handful of times. The V call is TRBV5-5, the J call TRBJ1-2; a possible D gene is TRBD1 (5 bases). CDR1 is SGHKS and CDR2 is YYEKEE in the germline V gene (reference sequence). Deletions cut 3 bases from V and 1 base from J, with 7 bases between. The CDR3 extends over 13 amino acids. DNA of the CDR3: TGTGCCAGCAGCTCCGACAGTAACTATGGCTACACCTTC. It encodes CASSSDSNYGYTF.

The V and J genes are TRBV28 and TRBJ2-1, with 12 bases matching TRBD2. The CDR3 totals 18 residues. V lost 7 bases and J lost 8; bases outside the gene matches: 18. The germline gives CDR1 MDHEN, CDR2 SYDVKM. The CDR3 region is CASTLTPPLAGGLHEQFF. The CDR3 nucleotides read TGTGCCAGCACCCTAACACCTCCCCTAGCGGGAGGGCTCCATGAGCAGTTCTTC.

This chain joins TRBV6-4 and TRBJ2-3; D is possibly TRBD2 (5 bases). V shed 3 bases and J shed 0 bases, with 7 bases lying between them. This CDR3 is built from 14 residues. Germline-derived CDR1 and CDR2 are MRHNA and SNTAGT. This chain's CDR3 is CASSEAGSTDTQYF. CDR3 sequence (DNA): TGTGCCAGCAGTGAGGCGGGCAGCACAGATACGCAGTATTTT.

This chain uses TRBV10-2 with TRBJ2-7; D call uncertain. The germline V gene has CDR1 WSHSY and CDR2 SAAADI. Trimming removed 10 bases at V and 5 bases at J, with 21 bases between. CDR3 length: 14 amino acids. CDR3 sequence: CATTPEDPENEQYF. The CDR3 bases are TGCGCCACCACCCCTGAGGATCCCGAAAACGAGCAGTACTTC.

This sequence joins TRBV27 and TRBJ2-2; possibly TRBD2 for D (5 bases). This CDR3 is built from 13 residues. The germline CDR1 and CDR2 sequences are MNHEY and SMNVEV (reference sequence). V lost 2 bases to trimming and J lost 15 bases, with 16 bases between them. The CDR3 bases are TGTGCCAGCAGTTTAGTGCGAGGGCCTAGGATGTTTTTT. It yields the protein CASSLVRGPRMFF.

This chain connects TRBV29-1 to TRBJ2-5; tentatively, D is TRBD1 (5 bases). The length of the CDR3 is 12 residues. With 7 bases removed from V and 5 bases from J, the gap between germline ends came to 14 bases. Germline V gene lookup returns CDR1 SQVTM and CDR2 ANQGSEA. The CDR3 here is CSAVWGLETQYF. CDR3 nucleotides: TGCAGCGCCGTTTGGGGCCTGGAGACCCAGTACTTC.

The chain is built from TRBV4-3 and TRBJ1-4; D perhaps matches TRBD1 (6 bases). The CDR3 has 20 amino acids. V was trimmed by 4 bases and J by 0 bases, leaving 24 bases between them. The germline gives CDR1 LGHNA, CDR2 YSLEER. The CDR3 loop is CASSRDPAGAGAATNEKLFF. CDR3 DNA: TGCGCCAGCAGCCGGGACCCTGCAGGGGCGGGGGCCGCAACTAATGAAAAACTGTTTTTT.

In this sample, this clone turned up a few times. The chain links TRBV18 to TRBJ1-4; the D gene is possibly TRBD1 (6 bases). V lost 8 bases and J lost 7, with 14 bases in between. Germline-derived CDR1 and CDR2 are KGHSH and LQKENI. The CDR3 contains 13 residues. The DNA of the CDR3 is TGTGCCAGCCCCCAGGGGTCGGGTGAAAAACTGTTTTTT. This sequence encodes CASPQGSGEKLFF.

At least ten counts were recorded for this clone. This chain uses TRBV10-3 with TRBJ2-2; D is possibly TRBD2 (6 bases). Germline V gene lookup returns CDR1 ENHRY and CDR2 SYGVKD. Deletions cut 8 bases from V and 7 bases from J, with 20 bases between. This CDR3 has 15 residues. The CDR3 coding sequence is TGTGCCATCCGGGGGAGTGGGACGATTTTCGGGGAGCTGTTTTTT. It codes for CAIRGSGTIFGELFF.

The chain uses TRBV28 and TRBJ1-1; D is undetermined. In germline, CDR1 is MDHEN, CDR2 SYDVKM. The CDR3 has 12 residues. V was clipped by 3 bases and J by 4 bases, with 6 bases between them. The CDR3, as DNA: TGTGCCAGCAGTTTCCAACTCACTGAAGCTTTCTTT. It codes for CASSFQLTEAFF.

Concerning this clone: The sample holds other DNA sequences that translate to the same CDR3. The chain employs TRBV30 and TRBJ1-3; D is unclear. The length of the CDR3 is 12 residues. CDR1 and CDR2 from the germline V gene are GTSNPN and SVGIG (reference sequence). Between the trimmed V and J ends, which lost 2 bases and 4 bases, there was a span of 6 bases. The CDR3 reads CAWSSAGNTIYF. CDR3 DNA: TGTGCCTGGAGTTCAGCGGGAAACACCATATATTTT.

This chain joins TRBV9 and TRBJ2-7; 11 bases are a match to TRBD2. This CDR3 is 16 amino acids long. The J segment lost 5 bases and the V segment lost 0 bases, leaving 7 bases of the junction unmatched. Germline V gives CDR1 SGDLS, CDR2 YYNGEE. CDR3 sequence (DNA): TGTGCCAGCAGCGTAGTATTACTAGCGGGAGCCCACGAGCAGTACTTC. Its protein product is CASSVVLLAGAHEQYF.

This clone is a singleton in its sample. This chain joins TRBV10-1 and TRBJ2-7, with 11 bases that match TRBD2. V shed 6 bases and J 4 bases; nucleotides not matched to a gene: 5. Germline CDR1 WNHNN, CDR2 SYGVQD (reference sequence). This CDR3 spans 14 amino acids. The CDR3 DNA is TGCGCCAGCAGCTCTAGCGGGAGGACGTACGAGCAGTACTTC. It translates to CASSSSGRTYEQYF.

This CDR3 reads CASSFTVDEQYF. The CDR3 DNA is TGTGCCAGCAGCTTTACAGTAGACGAGCAGTACTTC. The rearrangement links TRBV11-2 to TRBJ2-7; the D is unclear. The V gene lost 3 bases and the J gene lost 5 bases, with 8 bases spanning the gap. Germline V gives CDR1 SGHAT, CDR2 FQNNGV. This CDR3 is built from 12 residues.

The chain carries TRBV2 and TRBJ1-4; the D gene is possibly TRBD1 (5 bases). The germline CDR1 and CDR2 sequences are SNHLY and FYNNEI. V was trimmed by 6 bases and J by 0 bases, leaving 11 bases between them. CDR3 length: 15 amino acids. This CDR3 is CASSAPTATNEKLFF. The CDR3 coding sequence is TGTGCCAGCAGCGCACCGACAGCAACTAATGAAAAACTGTTTTTT.

This clone occurred a few times. This sequence joins TRBV28 and TRBJ2-1; D gene unclear. This CDR3 comprises 17 residues. V was cut by 7 bases and J by 0 bases, with 19 bases left in between. CDR1 is MDHEN, CDR2 SYDVKM, per germline. The chain's CDR3 is CASTSAGREDSYNEQFF. The CDR3 DNA is TGTGCCAGCACCTCCGCCGGTAGAGAGGACTCCTACAATGAGCAGTTCTTC.

The table lists this clone with a count of one. The chain employs TRBV5-4 and TRBJ2-7; TRBD2 matches at 9 bases. The CDR3 is made up of 15 amino acids. From germline, CDR1 is SGHNT and CDR2 YYREEE (reference sequence). V dropped 4 bases and J dropped 1; count of bases not matched to a gene: 6. This CDR3 reads CASSLDSGGSYEQYF. CDR3 DNA sequence: TGTGCCAGCAGCCTCGATAGCGGGGGTTCCTACGAGCAGTACTTC.

The chain is built from TRBV5-1 and TRBJ2-1; 10 positions match TRBD1. Germline lookup yields CDR1 SGHRS and CDR2 YFSETQ. The CDR3 is 14 residues long. V trimming: 4 bases; J trimming: 6 bases; junction bases outside the gene matches: 4. CDR3 sequence: CASSTGTGVNEQFF. CDR3 DNA sequence: TGCGCCAGCAGCACCGGGACAGGGGTCAATGAGCAGTTCTTC.

The gene calls are TRBV2 and TRBJ2-5; TRBD2 is a possible D gene (9 bases). This CDR3 comprises 19 residues. Germline assignment: CDR1 SNHLY and CDR2 FYNNEI. Trimming cost V 6 bases and J 4 bases, with 30 bases left between them. CDR3 protein: CASRPTGEAGGLIPETQYF. CDR3 in DNA: TGTGCCAGCAGACCGACAGGGGAAGCGGGAGGTTTGATACCAGAGACCCAGTACTTC.

A few counts support this clone. The rearrangement joins TRBV7-2 to TRBJ1-3; maybe TRBD1 (6 bases). This CDR3 is 15 amino acids long. The germline V and J ends were trimmed by 8 bases and 1 base, with 15 bases remaining between them. CDR1 and CDR2 (germline): SGHTA, FQGNSA. DNA for the CDR3: TGTGCCAGCCGGGGACACACACTATCTGGAAACACCATATATTTT. Its translation is CASRGHTLSGNTIYF.

The rearrangement uses TRBV9 and TRBJ2-6; perhaps TRBD2 as D (6 bases). CDR3 size: 16 residues. The germline gives CDR1 SGDLS, CDR2 YYNGEE. The ends were cut back, 3 bases at V and 2 bases at J, with 12 bases in the middle. CDR3 DNA sequence: TGTGCCAGCAGCGCCCGGGAGAGGGCTGGGGCCAACGTCCTGACTTTC. Translated, it gives CASSARERAGANVLTF. The full variable domain, its missing parts supplied by reference TRBV9 and TRBJ2-6, is DSGVTQTPKHLITATGQRVTLRCSPRSGDLSVYWYQQSLDQGLQFLIQYYNGEERAKGNILERFSAQQFPDLHSELNLSSLELGDSALYFCASSARERAGANVLTFGAGSRLTVL.

The chain combines TRBV5-1 with TRBJ2-1; 7 bases fit TRBD2. This CDR3 is 15 amino acids long. Unmatched junction bases numbered 5, after V lost 0 bases and J lost 5 bases. Germline V gene sequence: CDR1 SGHRS, CDR2 YFSETQ. The CDR3 here is CASSLDRGSHNEQFF. CDR3 bases: TGCGCCAGCAGCTTGGACCGCGGGAGCCACAATGAGCAGTTCTTC.

V usage is TRBV7-9 and J usage is TRBJ1-4; 10 nucleotides match TRBD1. CDR1 and CDR2 (germline): SEHNR, FQNEAQ (reference sequence). V shed 6 bases, J shed 8 bases, and the junction held 9 bases outside the gene matches. The length of the CDR3 is 15 residues. CDR3: CASSLPGTGEEKLFF. CDR3 coding DNA: TGTGCCAGCAGTTTACCCGGGACAGGGGAAGAAAAACTGTTTTTT.